The 18 T cell receptor beta chains reported below all come from one sample, sequenced in a study of blood T cell repertoires in COVID-19. Only in-frame clones appear in the TCRdb table, and some are missing; sequencing was by immunoSEQ multiplex PCR. The sample consists of approximately 250,000 clones, around 89% of them appearing once. What was sequenced was PBMCs or T cells enriched from blood (not recorded which). These receptor sequences come from a woman aged 55-70 years in a cohort exposed to, infected with or recovered from COVID-19 (not recorded which).

The chain recombines TRBV5-8 with TRBJ2-2, with 14 bases aligning to TRBD2. The germline CDR1 and CDR2 sequences are SGHTS and YDEGEE. CDR3 length equals 16 residues. V was pared by 4 bases and J by 8 bases, with 7 bases of the junction left unmatched. The CDR3 nucleotides are TGTGCCAGCAGCCTGACTAGCGGGAGGGCATCAGGGGAGCTGTTTTTT. Protein: CASSLTSGRASGELFF.

The CDR3 region has the DNA TGCAGTGCTGGCCGGGACAACGGGTACTTC. Translation: CSAGRDNGYF. The rearrangement joins TRBV20-1 to TRBJ2-7; D possibly corresponds to TRBD1 (6 bases). V lost 5 bases to trimming and J lost 12 bases, with 14 bases between them. The CDR3 is 10 amino acids. Germline CDR1 and CDR2: DFQATT and SNEGSKA (reference sequence).

The chain combines TRBV27 with TRBJ1-2; possible D gene TRBD1, 5 bases. Germline CDR1 reads MNHEY; CDR2 reads SMNVEV (reference sequence). The germline V and J ends were trimmed by 4 bases and 0 bases, with 18 bases remaining between them. The CDR3 sequence is 17 residues long. The CDR3 spells CASSSRTREGSNYGYTF. The CDR3 nucleotides are TGTGCCAGCAGTTCAAGGACACGGGAGGGCTCTAACTATGGCTACACCTTC.

This clone occurred once. This chain connects TRBV6-2 or TRBV6-3 to TRBJ1-1, with D uncertain. The V end was cut by 0 bases, the J end by 5 bases, with 10 bases between. The CDR3 spans 14 residues. Germline lookup yields CDR1 MNHEY and CDR2 SVGEGT. The CDR3 loop reads CASSYSRVRTEAFF. The CDR3 region has the DNA TGTGCCAGCAGTTACTCGCGGGTGCGAACTGAAGCTTTCTTT.

This chain joins TRBV7-9 and TRBJ1-2, with TRBD1 matching over 8 bases. Germline CDR1 is SEHNR and CDR2 is FQNEAQ (reference sequence). The V segment lost 5 bases and the J segment 6 bases; nucleotides outside the gene matches: 5. This CDR3 is built from 13 residues. The CDR3 loop is CASSRGQEHGYTF. CDR3 coding DNA: TGTGCCAGCAGCAGGGGACAGGAACATGGCTACACCTTC.

J is TRBJ1-4 and V is TRBV6-6, with 9 nucleotides matching TRBD1. From germline, CDR1 is MNHNY and CDR2 SVGAGI (reference sequence). The junction had 7 bases not matched to a gene; V was cut back by 7 bases and J by 7 bases. This CDR3 has 14 amino acids. The CDR3 region is CASNTGGGSEKLFF. The DNA of the CDR3 is TGTGCCAGCAACACAGGGGGCGGGAGTGAAAAACTGTTTTTT.

The chain recombines TRBV7-8 with TRBJ1-5; possibly TRBD1 for D (5 bases). The CDR3 is 17 amino acids. Trimming stripped 6 bases from V and 0 bases from J, with 18 bases between. Looked up from germline, CDR1 is SGHVS and CDR2 is FQNEAQ. The CDR3: CASSSLSRGYSNQPQHF. Here the CDR3 DNA reads TGTGCCAGCAGTTCCCTATCTCGGGGGTATAGCAATCAGCCCCAGCATTTT.

The chain joins TRBV7-8 to TRBJ1-1; 7 positions agree with TRBD1. The CDR3 has 13 amino acids. The J segment lost 5 bases and the V segment lost 6 bases, leaving 6 bases of the junction unmatched. Looked up from germline, CDR1 is SGHVS and CDR2 is FQNEAQ. This CDR3 reads CASRTGVRTEAFF. CDR3 in DNA: TGTGCCAGCAGAACAGGGGTTCGGACTGAAGCTTTCTTT.

The chain carries TRBV9 and TRBJ1-6, with a tentative D call TRBD1 (6 bases). V was trimmed by 4 bases and J by 9 bases, leaving 8 bases between them. This CDR3 is built from 12 residues. Per germline, CDR1 SGDLS and CDR2 YYNGEE. CDR3 nucleotides: TGTGCCAGCAGCATCAGGGGTTCACCCCTCCACTTT. Translated, it gives CASSIRGSPLHF.

A few counts support this clone. In DNA, the CDR3 is TGTGCCAGCAGATTAGACAGCCTGAACACTGAAGCTTTCTTT. Encoded protein: CASRLDSLNTEAFF. The chain has TRBV6-5 and TRBJ1-1; possible D gene TRBD1, 5 bases. Germline V gives CDR1 MNHEY, CDR2 SVGAGI. This CDR3 is 14 amino acids long. V was shortened by 6 bases and J by 0 bases, with 11 bases between the two germline ends.

The gene calls are TRBV14 and TRBJ1-6; TRBD1 is a possible D gene (6 bases). The germline CDR1 and CDR2 sequences are SGHDN and FVKESK. This CDR3 spans 14 amino acids. V was clipped by 6 bases and J by 10 bases, with 16 bases between them. The CDR3 loop is CASRQGFGGSPLHF. CDR3 coding DNA: TGTGCCAGCAGACAGGGATTCGGTGGCTCACCCCTCCACTTT.

The chain combines TRBV7-2 with TRBJ1-1; 8 bases agree with TRBD1. This CDR3 comprises 14 residues. CDR1 SGHTA and CDR2 FQGNSA come from the germline V gene. With V trimmed by 6 bases and J by 3 bases, 6 bases remained unmatched. CDR3 sequence (DNA): TGTGCCAGCAGGACAGGGGAGCGTGACACTGAAGCTTTCTTT. Translating it yields CASRTGERDTEAFF.

The chain carries TRBV3-1 (or the pseudogene TRBV3-2) and TRBJ1-5; 8 bases are shared with TRBD1. Trimming cost V 4 bases and J 5 bases; bases outside gene matches: 1. CDR3 length equals 13 residues. Germline CDR1 reads LGHDT; CDR2 reads YNNKEL (reference sequence). CDR3 amino acids: CASSLTGDQPQHF. The CDR3 DNA is TGTGCCAGCAGCCTGACAGGGGATCAGCCCCAGCATTTT.

The chain employs TRBV6-5 and TRBJ1-1; unclear D gene. This CDR3 has 11 residues. The ends were cut back, 10 bases at V and 3 bases at J, with 9 bases in the middle. Germline V CDR1 and CDR2: MNHEY, SVGAGI. CDR3 coding DNA: TGTGCCACAAGCCGGGACACTGAAGCTTTCTTT. Its translation is CATSRDTEAFF.

This sequence joins TRBV6-5 and TRBJ2-3; 7 bases align to TRBD1. The V gene end was trimmed by 8 bases and the J gene end by 4 bases; junction bases not matched to a gene: 9. This CDR3 has 14 residues. The germline V gene encodes CDR1 MNHEY and CDR2 SVGAGI. In DNA form, the CDR3 reads TGTGCCAGCTTACACAGGGGTTTCGCAGATACGCAGTATTTT. The encoded protein is CASLHRGFADTQYF.

V usage is TRBV10-2 and J usage is TRBJ1-2; perhaps TRBD1 as D (5 bases). Germline CDR1 WSHSY, CDR2 SAAADI. The CDR3 sequence is 15 residues long. Trimming stripped 6 bases from V and 4 bases from J, with 18 bases between. The CDR3 region is CASSGRDQGLYGYTF. DNA for the CDR3: TGCGCCAGCAGCGGGAGGGACCAGGGCCTCTATGGCTACACCTTC.

The V gene is TRBV18, the J gene TRBJ1-5; no firm D call. Germline V gene sequence: CDR1 KGHSH, CDR2 LQKENI. The CDR3 has 13 amino acids. Trimming removed 2 bases at V and 4 bases at J, with 6 bases between. CDR3 region: CASSPSRNQPQHF. The CDR3 bases are TGTGCCAGCTCACCAAGCAGGAATCAGCCCCAGCATTTT.

CDR3 coding DNA: TGTGCCAGCAGTTTGGACAGGAGCAATCAGCCCCAGCATTTT. It encodes CASSLDRSNQPQHF. The chain recombines TRBV27 with TRBJ1-5, with 7 bases aligning to TRBD1. J lost 1 base, V lost 3 bases, and 0 bases had no gene match. The CDR3 covers 14 residues. Germline V gene sequence: CDR1 MNHEY, CDR2 SMNVEV (reference sequence).